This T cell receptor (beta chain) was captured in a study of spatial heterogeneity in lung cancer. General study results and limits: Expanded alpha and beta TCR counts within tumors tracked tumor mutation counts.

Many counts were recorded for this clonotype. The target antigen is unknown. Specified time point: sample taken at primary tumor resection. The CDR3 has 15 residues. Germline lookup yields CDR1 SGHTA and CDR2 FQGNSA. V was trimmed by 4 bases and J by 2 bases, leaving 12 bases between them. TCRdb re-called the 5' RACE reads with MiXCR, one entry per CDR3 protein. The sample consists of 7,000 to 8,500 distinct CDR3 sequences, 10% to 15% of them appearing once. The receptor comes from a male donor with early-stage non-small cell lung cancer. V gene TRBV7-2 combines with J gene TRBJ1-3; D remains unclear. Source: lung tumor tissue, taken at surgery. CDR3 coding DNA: TGTGCCAGCAGCTCTTTGGACGAAGCTGGAAACACCATATATTTT. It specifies CASSSLDEAGNTIYF. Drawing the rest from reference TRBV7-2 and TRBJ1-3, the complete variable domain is GAGVSQSPSNKVTEKGKDVELRCDPISGHTALYWYRQSLGQGLEFLIYFQGNSAPDKSGLPSDRFSAERTGGSVSTLTIQRTQQEDSAVYLCASSSLDEAGNTIYFGEGSWLTVV.